This T cell receptor (beta chain) was sequenced in a study of T cells in Graves' hyperthyroidism and ophthalmopathy. The trim removed 6 bases at V and 6 bases at J, leaving 4 bases unmatched. CDR3 length: 13 residues. Germline values: CDR1 MGHRA, CDR2 YSYEKL. This clonotype was picked up a small number of times. Antigen unknown. RNA transcripts gave rise to amplified TCR beta CDR3 regions. Using the HTBI primer set, a first-round RT-PCR was run on the TCR CDR3. TCRdb reprocessed the multiplex PCR reads with MiXCR, giving one entry per CDR3 protein. In the table there are approximately 690,000 distinct CDR3 sequences, around 20% of which are singletons. Whole-study findings and limits: In the blood, most expanded thyroid clonotypes above 0.001 appeared as well.

What was sequenced was blood. The chain links TRBV4-1 to TRBJ2-7; 11 bases line up with TRBD1. This clonotype originated in a young man with Graves' ophthalmopathy. CDR3 nucleotide sequence: TGCGCCAGCAGAGGACAGGGGGCGGCCGAGCAGTACTTC. Protein product: CASRGQGAAEQYF.